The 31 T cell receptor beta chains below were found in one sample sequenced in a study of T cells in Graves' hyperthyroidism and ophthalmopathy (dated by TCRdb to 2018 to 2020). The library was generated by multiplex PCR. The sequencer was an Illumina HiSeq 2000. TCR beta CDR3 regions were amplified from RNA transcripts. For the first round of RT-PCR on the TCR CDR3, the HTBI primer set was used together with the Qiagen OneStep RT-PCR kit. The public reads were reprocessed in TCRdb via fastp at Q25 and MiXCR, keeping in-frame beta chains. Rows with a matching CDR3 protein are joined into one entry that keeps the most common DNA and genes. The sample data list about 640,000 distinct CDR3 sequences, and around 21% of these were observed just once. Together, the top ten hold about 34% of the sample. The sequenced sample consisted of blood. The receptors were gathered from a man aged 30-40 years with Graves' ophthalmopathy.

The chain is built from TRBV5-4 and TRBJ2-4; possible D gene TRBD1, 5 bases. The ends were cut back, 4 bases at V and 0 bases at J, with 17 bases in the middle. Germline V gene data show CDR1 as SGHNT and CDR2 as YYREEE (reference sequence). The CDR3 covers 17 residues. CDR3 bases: TGTGCCAGCAGCCAGGGTGGTCAGACACTAGCCAAAAACATTCAGTACTTC. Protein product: CASSQGGQTLAKNIQYF.

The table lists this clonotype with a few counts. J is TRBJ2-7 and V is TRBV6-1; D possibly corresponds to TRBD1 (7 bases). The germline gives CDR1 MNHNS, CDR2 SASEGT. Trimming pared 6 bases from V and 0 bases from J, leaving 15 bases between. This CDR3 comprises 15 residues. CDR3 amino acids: CASREGQFLSYEQYF. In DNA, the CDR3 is TGTGCCAGCAGGGAGGGACAGTTCCTCTCCTACGAGCAGTACTTC.

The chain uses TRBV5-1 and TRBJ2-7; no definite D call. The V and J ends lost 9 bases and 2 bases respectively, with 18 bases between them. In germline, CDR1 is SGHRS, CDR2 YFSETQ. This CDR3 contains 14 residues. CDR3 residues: CATSKNSEAYEQYF. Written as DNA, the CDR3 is TGCGCCACGTCCAAGAACAGCGAGGCCTACGAGCAGTACTTC.

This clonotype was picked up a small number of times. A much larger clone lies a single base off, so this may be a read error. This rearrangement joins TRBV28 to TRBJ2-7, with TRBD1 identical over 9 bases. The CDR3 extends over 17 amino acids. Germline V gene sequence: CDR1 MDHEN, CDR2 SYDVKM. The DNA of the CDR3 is TGTGCCAGCGGGTCGACAGGGGGTTGGACTCCCATCTACGAGCAGCACTTC. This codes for CASGSTGGWTPIYEQHF. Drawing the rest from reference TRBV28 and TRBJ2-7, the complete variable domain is DVKVTQSSRYLVKRTGEKVFLECVQDMDHENMFWYRQDPGLGLRLIYFSYDVKMKEKGDIPEGYSVSREKKERFSLILESASTNQTSMYLCASGSTGGWTPIYEQHFGPGTRLTVT.

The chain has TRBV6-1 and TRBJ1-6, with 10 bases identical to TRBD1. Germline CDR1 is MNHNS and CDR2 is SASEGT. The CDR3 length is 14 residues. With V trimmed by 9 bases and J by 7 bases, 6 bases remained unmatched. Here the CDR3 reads CARLDRGRNSPLHF. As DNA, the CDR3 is TGTGCCAGGCTTGACAGGGGGCGAAATTCACCCCTCCACTTT.

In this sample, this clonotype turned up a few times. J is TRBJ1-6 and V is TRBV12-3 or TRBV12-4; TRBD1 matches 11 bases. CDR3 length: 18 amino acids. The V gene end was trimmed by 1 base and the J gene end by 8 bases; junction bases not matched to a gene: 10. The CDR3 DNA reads TGTGCCAGCAGTTTAGGCGTTTGGACAGGGGGCGCGCATTCACCCCTCCACTTT. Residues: CASSLGVWTGGAHSPLHF.

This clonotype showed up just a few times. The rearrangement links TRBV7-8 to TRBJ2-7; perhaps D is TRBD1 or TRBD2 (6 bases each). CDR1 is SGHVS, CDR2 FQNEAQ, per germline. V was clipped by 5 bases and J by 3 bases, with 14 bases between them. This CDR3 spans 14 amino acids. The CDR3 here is CASSPREGGYEQYF. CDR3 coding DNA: TGTGCCAGCAGCCCGAGAGAGGGGGGCTACGAGCAGTACTTC.

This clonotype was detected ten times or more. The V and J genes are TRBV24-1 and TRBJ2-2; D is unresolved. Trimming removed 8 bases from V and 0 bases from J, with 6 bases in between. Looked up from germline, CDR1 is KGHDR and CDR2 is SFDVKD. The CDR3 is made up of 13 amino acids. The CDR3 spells CATKSPNTGELFF. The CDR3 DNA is TGTGCCACCAAATCGCCGAACACCGGGGAGCTGTTTTTT.

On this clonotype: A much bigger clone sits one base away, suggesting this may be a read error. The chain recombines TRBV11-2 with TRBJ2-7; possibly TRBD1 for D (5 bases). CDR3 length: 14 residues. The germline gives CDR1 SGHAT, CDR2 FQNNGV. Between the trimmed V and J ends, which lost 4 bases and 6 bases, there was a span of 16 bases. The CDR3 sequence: CASSSAGKTCEQYF. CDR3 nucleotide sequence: TGTGCCAGCAGCTCGGCAGGGAAGACCTGCGAGCAGTACTTC.

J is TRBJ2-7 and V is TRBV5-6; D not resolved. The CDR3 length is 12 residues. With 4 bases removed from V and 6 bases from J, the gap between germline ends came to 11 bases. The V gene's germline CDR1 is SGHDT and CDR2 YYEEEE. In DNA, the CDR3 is TGTGCCAGCAGCGTTTACACCGGCGAGCAGTACTTC. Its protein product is CASSVYTGEQYF.

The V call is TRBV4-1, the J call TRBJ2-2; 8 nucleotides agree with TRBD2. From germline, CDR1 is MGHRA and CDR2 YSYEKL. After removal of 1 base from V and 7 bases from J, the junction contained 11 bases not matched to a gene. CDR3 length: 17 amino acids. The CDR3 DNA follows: TGCGCCAGCAGCCAAGTCTCTCCGGGAGGGTCGTTCGGGGAGCTGTTTTTT. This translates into CASSQVSPGGSFGELFF.

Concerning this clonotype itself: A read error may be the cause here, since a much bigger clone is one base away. The CDR3 nucleotides read TGTGCCAGCAGTCCCCCGAACAGGTGGGGACTGATAGCCTACGAGCAGTACTTC. Protein product: CASSPPNRWGLIAYEQYF. The V and J genes are TRBV28 and TRBJ2-7, with D perhaps matching TRBD2 (6 bases). There are 18 residues in the CDR3. V was trimmed by 5 bases and J by 2 bases, leaving 25 bases between them. From germline, CDR1 is MDHEN and CDR2 SYDVKM.

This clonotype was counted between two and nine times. CDR3 in DNA: TGCAGTGCTAGAAGGGGGACGGGGACAGGGGGTCCGGGAAACCAAGAGACCCAGTACTTC. This gives the protein CSARRGTGTGGPGNQETQYF. The chain couples TRBV20-1 to TRBJ2-5, with 11 bases aligning to TRBD1. CDR3 length equals 20 residues. The V gene's germline CDR1 is DFQATT and CDR2 SNEGSKA (reference sequence). The J segment lost 0 bases and the V segment lost 2 bases, leaving 17 bases of the junction unmatched.

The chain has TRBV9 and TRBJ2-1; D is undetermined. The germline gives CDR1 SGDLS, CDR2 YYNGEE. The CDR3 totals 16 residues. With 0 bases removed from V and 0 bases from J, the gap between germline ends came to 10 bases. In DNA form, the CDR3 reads TGTGCCAGCAGCGTAGGTAGCTCCTCCTCCTACAATGAGCAGTTCTTC. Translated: CASSVGSSSSYNEQFF.

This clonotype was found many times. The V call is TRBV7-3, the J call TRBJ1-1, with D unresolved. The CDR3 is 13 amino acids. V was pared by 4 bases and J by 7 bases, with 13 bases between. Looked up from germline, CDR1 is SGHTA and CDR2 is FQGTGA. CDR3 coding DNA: TGTGCCAGCAGCTCTCAGGCGGCAGATGAAGCTTTCTTT. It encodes CASSSQAADEAFF.

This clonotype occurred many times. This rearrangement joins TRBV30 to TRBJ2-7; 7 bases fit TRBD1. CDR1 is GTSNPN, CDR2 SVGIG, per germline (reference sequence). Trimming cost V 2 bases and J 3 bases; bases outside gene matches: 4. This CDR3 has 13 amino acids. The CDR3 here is CAWSRTGVYEQYF. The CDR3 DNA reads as TGTGCCTGGAGTAGGACAGGAGTCTACGAGCAGTACTTC.

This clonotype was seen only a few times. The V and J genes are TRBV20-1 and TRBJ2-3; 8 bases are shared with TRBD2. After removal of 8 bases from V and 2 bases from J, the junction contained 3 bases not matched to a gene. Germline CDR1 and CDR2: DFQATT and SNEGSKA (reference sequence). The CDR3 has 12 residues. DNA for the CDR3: TGCAGTACCGGGAGGGCCACAGATACGCAGTATTTT. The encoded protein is CSTGRATDTQYF.

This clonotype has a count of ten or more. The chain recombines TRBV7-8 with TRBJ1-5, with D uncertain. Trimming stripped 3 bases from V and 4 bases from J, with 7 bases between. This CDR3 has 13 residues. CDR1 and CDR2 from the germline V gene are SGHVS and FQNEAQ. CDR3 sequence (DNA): TGTGCCAGCAGCTTTGGCCCTAATCAGCCCCAGCATTTT. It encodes CASSFGPNQPQHF.

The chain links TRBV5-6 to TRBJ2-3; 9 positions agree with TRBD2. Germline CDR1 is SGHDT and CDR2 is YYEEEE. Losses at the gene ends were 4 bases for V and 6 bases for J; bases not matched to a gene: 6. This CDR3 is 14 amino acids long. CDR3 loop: CASSRNGLADTQYF. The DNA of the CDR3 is TGTGCCAGCAGCCGGAACGGACTAGCGGATACGCAGTATTTT. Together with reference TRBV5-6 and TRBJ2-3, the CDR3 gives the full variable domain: DAGVTQSPTHLIKTRGQQVTLRCSPKSGHDTVSWYQQALGQGPQFIFQYYEEEERQRGNFPDRFSGHQFPNYSSELNVNALLLGDSALYLCASSRNGLADTQYFGPGTRLTVL.

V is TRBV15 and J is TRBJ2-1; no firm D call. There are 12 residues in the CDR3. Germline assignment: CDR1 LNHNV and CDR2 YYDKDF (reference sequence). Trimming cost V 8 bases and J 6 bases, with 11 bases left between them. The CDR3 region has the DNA TGTGCCACCCCTCGACGGGCCAATGAGCAGTTCTTC. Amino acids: CATPRRANEQFF.

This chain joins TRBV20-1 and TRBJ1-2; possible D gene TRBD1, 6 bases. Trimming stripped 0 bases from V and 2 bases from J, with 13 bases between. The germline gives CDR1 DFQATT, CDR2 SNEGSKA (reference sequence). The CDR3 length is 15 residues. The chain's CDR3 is CSARDGGRTNYGYTF. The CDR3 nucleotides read TGCAGTGCTAGAGATGGGGGCAGGACCAACTATGGCTACACCTTC.

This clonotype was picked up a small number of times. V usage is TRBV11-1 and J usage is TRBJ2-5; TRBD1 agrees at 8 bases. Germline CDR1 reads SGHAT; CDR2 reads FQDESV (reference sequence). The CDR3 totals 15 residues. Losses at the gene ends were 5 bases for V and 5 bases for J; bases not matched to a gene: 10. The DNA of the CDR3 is TGTGCCAGCAGCCCTGACACAGGGGGGACGGAGACCCAGTACTTC. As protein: CASSPDTGGTETQYF.

The CDR3 sequence: CASSPAVAGAEAFF. As DNA, the CDR3 is TGTGCCAGCAGCCCGGCAGTAGCGGGTGCTGAAGCTTTCTTT. V is TRBV9 and J is TRBJ1-1; D not certain. V was shortened by 4 bases and J by 6 bases, with 16 bases between the two germline ends. The CDR3 covers 14 residues. The germline gives CDR1 SGDLS, CDR2 YYNGEE.

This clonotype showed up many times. This CDR3 reads CASSRDRGETQYF. The CDR3 DNA reads as TGTGCCAGCAGCCGAGACAGGGGAGAGACCCAGTACTTC. The chain joins TRBV18 to TRBJ2-5; TRBD1 agrees at 8 bases. The germline V gene has CDR1 KGHSH and CDR2 LQKENI. The ends lost 8 bases at V and 4 bases at J; junction bases unmatched: 6. The CDR3 spans 13 residues. Complete variable domain (other parts from reference TRBV18 and TRBJ2-5): NAGVMQNPRHLVRRRGQEARLRCSPMKGHSHVYWYRQLPEEGLKFMVYLQKENIIDESGMPKERFSAEFPKEGPSILRIQQVVRGDSAAYFCASSRDRGETQYFGPGTRLLVL.

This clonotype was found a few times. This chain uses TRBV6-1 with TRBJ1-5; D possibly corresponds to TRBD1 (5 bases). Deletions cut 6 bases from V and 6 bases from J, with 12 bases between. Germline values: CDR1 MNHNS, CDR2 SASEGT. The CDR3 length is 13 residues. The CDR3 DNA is TGTGCCAGCAGCAGGGACCTTCTTCAGCCCCAGCATTTT. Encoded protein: CASSRDLLQPQHF.

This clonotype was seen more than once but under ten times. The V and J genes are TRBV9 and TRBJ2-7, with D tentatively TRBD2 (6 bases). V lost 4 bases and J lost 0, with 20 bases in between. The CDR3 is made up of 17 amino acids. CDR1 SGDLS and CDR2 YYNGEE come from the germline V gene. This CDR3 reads CASSPREGTGSSYEQYF. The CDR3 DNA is TGTGCCAGCAGCCCAAGAGAGGGGACCGGGAGCTCCTACGAGCAGTACTTC.

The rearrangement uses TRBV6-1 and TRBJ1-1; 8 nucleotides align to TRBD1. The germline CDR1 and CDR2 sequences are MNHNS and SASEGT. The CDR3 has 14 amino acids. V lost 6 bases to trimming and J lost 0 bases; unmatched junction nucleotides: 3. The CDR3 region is CASSKDRVNTEAFF. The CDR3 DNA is TGTGCCAGCAGCAAGGACAGGGTGAACACTGAAGCTTTCTTT.

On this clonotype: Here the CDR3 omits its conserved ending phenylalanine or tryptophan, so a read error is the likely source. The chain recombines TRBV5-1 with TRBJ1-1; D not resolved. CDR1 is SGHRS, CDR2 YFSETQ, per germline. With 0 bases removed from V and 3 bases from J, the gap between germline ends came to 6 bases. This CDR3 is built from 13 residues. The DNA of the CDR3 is TGCGCCAGCAGCTTGGTAGGTGACACTGAAGCTTTCCTT. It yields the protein CASSLVGDTEAFL.

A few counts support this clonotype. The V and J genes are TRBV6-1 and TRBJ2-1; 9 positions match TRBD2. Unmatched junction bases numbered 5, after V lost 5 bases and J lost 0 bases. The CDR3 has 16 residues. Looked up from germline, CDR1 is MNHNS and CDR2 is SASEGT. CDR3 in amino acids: CASSISGRGSYNEQFF. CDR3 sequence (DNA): TGTGCCAGCAGTATTAGCGGGAGAGGCTCCTACAATGAGCAGTTCTTC.

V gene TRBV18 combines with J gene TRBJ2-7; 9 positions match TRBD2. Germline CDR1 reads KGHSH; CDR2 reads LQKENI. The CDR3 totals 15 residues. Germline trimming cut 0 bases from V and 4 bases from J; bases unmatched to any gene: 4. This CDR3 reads CASSPPVAGGYEQYF. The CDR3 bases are TGTGCCAGCTCACCACCGGTGGCGGGAGGGTACGAGCAGTACTTC.

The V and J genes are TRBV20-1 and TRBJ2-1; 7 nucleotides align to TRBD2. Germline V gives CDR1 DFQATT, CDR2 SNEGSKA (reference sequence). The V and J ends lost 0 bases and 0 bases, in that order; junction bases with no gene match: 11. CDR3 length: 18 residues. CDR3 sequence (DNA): TGCAGTGCTAGAGATCCCGGCGGGAGACCCAGCTCCTACAATGAGCAGTTCTTC. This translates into CSARDPGGRPSSYNEQFF.